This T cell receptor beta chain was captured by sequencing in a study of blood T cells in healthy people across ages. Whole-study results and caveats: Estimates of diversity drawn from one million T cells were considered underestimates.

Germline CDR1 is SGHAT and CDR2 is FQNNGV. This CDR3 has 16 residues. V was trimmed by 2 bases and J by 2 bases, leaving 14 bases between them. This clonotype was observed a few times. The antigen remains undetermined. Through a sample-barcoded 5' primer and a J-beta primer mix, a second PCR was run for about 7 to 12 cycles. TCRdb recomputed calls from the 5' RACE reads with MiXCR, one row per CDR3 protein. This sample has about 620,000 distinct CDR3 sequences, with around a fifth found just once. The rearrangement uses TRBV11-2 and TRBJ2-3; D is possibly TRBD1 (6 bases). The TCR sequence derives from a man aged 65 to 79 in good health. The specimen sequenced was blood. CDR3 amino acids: CASSLRQGMDTDTQYF. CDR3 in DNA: TGTGCCAGCAGCTTAAGGCAGGGGATGGACACAGATACGCAGTATTTT.